This T cell receptor beta chain was captured by sequencing in a study of blood T cell repertoires in COVID-19. The overall study: Donors in the United States, Italy and Spain gave samples during acute or convalescent COVID-19.

TCRdb's copy holds only in-frame clones and misses some; the assay was immunoSEQ multiplex PCR. Here the sample spans some 150,000 clones, around 85% being singletons. The CDR3 extends over 12 amino acids. Trimming removed 4 bases at V and 0 bases at J, with 5 bases between. The germline gives CDR1 SGHTS, CDR2 YDEGEE. The rearrangement links TRBV5-8 to TRBJ2-7; maybe TRBD2 (5 bases). Sequences were obtained from peripheral blood. This TCR came from a woman aged 60-75 years with COVID-19, enrolled during active disease. The CDR3 DNA reads as TGTGCCAGCAGCGAGGGCTCCTACGAGCAGTACTTC. It codes for CASSEGSYEQYF.